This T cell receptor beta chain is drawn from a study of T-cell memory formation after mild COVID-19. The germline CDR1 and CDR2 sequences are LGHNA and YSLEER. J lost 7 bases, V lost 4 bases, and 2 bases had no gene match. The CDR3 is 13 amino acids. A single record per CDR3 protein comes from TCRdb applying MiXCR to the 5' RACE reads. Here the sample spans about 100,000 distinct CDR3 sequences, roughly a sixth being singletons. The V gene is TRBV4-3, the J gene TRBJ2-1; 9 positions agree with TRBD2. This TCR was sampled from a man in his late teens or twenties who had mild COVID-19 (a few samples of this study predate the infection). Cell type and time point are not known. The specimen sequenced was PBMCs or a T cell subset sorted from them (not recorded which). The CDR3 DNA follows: TGCGCCAGCAGCCGGGGACTAGCTAATGAGCAGTTCTTC. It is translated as CASSRGLANEQFF.